The 14 T cell receptor beta chains given below trace back to one sample, sequenced in a study of T cells expressing NK-cell markers. TCRdb reprocessed the 5' RACE reads; each CDR3 protein has one entry and no DNA is given. This listing includes approximately 460,000 distinct CDR3 sequences. The sample consisted of blood T cells: a sorted CD56 or NKG2C T cell subset, CD4+ or CD8+ T cells, or bulk PBMC T cells (not recorded which). Every receptor here comes from a woman between 18 and 75 years old in good health.

The J gene is TRBJ2-2, the V gene TRBV7-2; the D call of TRBD1 rests on TCRdb alone, since no DNA is present to check it. Germline V lookup: CDR1 SGHTA, CDR2 FQGNSA. The CDR3 is 14 amino acids. The CDR3 sequence is CASSRGQLTGELFF.

The chain couples TRBV24-1 to TRBJ2-7; there is no DNA to check the TCRdb D call of TRBD2. CDR3 length: 15 residues. Germline V CDR1 and CDR2: KGHDR, SFDVKD. CDR3 sequence reads: CATSPGIARTYEQYF.

CDR3 sequence reads: CASSFEGESEQYF. The chain has TRBV5-5 and TRBJ2-7; TCRdb outputs TRBD2, but without DNA this stays unchecked. Germline CDR1 SGHKS, CDR2 YYEKEE (reference sequence). CDR3 length: 13 residues. Supplemented by reference TRBV5-5 and TRBJ2-7, the full variable domain reads DAGVTQSPTHLIKTRGQQVTLRCSPISGHKSVSWYQQVLGQGPQFIFQYYEKEERGRGNFPDRFSARQFPNYSSELNVNALLLGDSALYLCASSFEGESEQYFGPGTRLTVT.

The V call is TRBV7-2, the J call TRBJ2-7; the D gene TCRdb calls, TRBD2, cannot be checked with no DNA. Germline CDR1 SGHTA, CDR2 FQGNSA. CDR3 length: 16 amino acids. CDR3 residues: CASSYLVAGVSYEQYF.

The rearrangement uses TRBV12-3 or TRBV12-4 and TRBJ2-5; absent DNA, TCRdb's TRBD2 call cannot be checked. The CDR3 consists of 13 residues. The chain's CDR3 is CASIGQNQETQYF.

The chain combines TRBV27 with TRBJ1-1; TCRdb picks TRBD1, but there is no DNA to check that call. Germline V CDR1 and CDR2: MNHEY, SMNVEV (reference sequence). CDR3 length: 14 residues. Here the CDR3 reads CASSGGFLNTEAFF.

The rearrangement uses TRBV18 and TRBJ2-7; the D call from TCRdb, TRBD2, cannot be confirmed without DNA. The CDR3 covers 17 residues. Germline values: CDR1 KGHSH, CDR2 LQKENI. CDR3: CASSPLPPGLATYEQYF.

CDR3 residues: CASSQDWAEQFF. The chain combines TRBV14 with TRBJ2-1. This CDR3 contains 12 residues. CDR1 is SGHDN, CDR2 FVKESK, per germline.

The rearrangement joins TRBV7-8 to TRBJ2-1; no DNA is available, so the TRBD1 call from TCRdb remains unchecked. CDR1 and CDR2 (germline): SGHVS, FQNEAQ. CDR3 length: 17 amino acids. The CDR3 is CASSLATGAISYNEQFF.

The chain's CDR3 is CASSLEGADSPLHF. The genes are TRBV12-3 or TRBV12-4 and TRBJ1-6; TCRdb returns TRBD1, unconfirmable since there is no DNA. The CDR3 consists of 14 residues.

This chain connects TRBV24-1 to TRBJ1-1; the TCRdb call, TRBD1, lacks DNA for checking. CDR1 and CDR2 (germline): KGHDR, SFDVKD. This CDR3 region has 15 residues. The CDR3 spells CATRRGGTGNTEAFF.

The CDR3 loop is CSVVAGETQYF. The chain has TRBV29-1 and TRBJ2-5. The V gene's germline CDR1 is SQVTM and CDR2 ANQGSEA. The CDR3 contains 11 residues.

The chain uses TRBV7-3 and TRBJ2-3; TCRdb reports TRBD2, a call that lacks DNA to check it against. This CDR3 has 13 residues. Germline CDR1 reads SGHTA; CDR2 reads FQGTGA. The CDR3 is CASSLIPGEGPYF.

This chain uses TRBV7-9 with TRBJ1-1. The CDR3 is 13 residues long. In germline, CDR1 is SEHNR, CDR2 FQNEAQ (reference sequence). CDR3 residues: CASEMDMNTEAFF.